This T cell receptor beta chain is drawn from a study of T cells in Graves' hyperthyroidism and ophthalmopathy. The table lists this clonotype with many counts. Its antigen is still unknown. Researchers amplified the TCR beta CDR3 regions from RNA transcripts. Researchers ran a first-round RT-PCR on the TCR CDR3 using the HTBI primer set. TCRdb analysed the multiplex PCR reads with MiXCR anew, one entry per CDR3 protein. The sample shows around 340,000 distinct CDR3 sequences, about a sixth of them seen only once. Trimming removed 4 bases from V and 3 bases from J; junction bases left unmatched: 8. The germline gives CDR1 SEHNR, CDR2 FQNEAQ (reference sequence). CDR3 length: 15 residues. Whole-study results and caveats: In the analysis, a 13 V-J model separated ophthalmopathy from stable hyperthyroidism. Ophthalmopathy onset followed model prediction by a median approximately 5.9 months.

Each diagnosis was grounded in clinical symptoms, serum thyroxine and TRAb, thyroid ultrasound, and orbital computed tomography. This sequence originates from a young woman with Graves' hyperthyroidism that later progressed to Graves' ophthalmopathy. Source material: blood. V gene TRBV7-9 combines with J gene TRBJ2-7, with 8 bases fitting TRBD2. DNA of the CDR3: TGTGCCAGCAGCTCGCGGGGGGCGGGGAACTACGAGCAGTACTTC. It is translated as CASSSRGAGNYEQYF.